This T cell receptor beta chain was sequenced during a study of T cells in Graves' hyperthyroidism and ophthalmopathy. Of note for this clonotype: Antigen specificity is unknown. With a much larger clone just one base away, this may be a read error.

Overall study findings and caveats: Most thyroid clonotypes with frequency above 0.001 were detected in blood. The authors' 13 V-J model separated ophthalmopathy from stable hyperthyroidism.

TCR beta CDR3 regions were amplified from RNA. The study used the HTBI primer set for a first-round RT-PCR of the TCR CDR3. TCRdb re-analysed the multiplex PCR reads in MiXCR, keeping a single row per CDR3 protein. The data show about 410,000 distinct CDR3 sequences, about 14% seen once. The specimen sequenced was blood. This clonotype was obtained from a man aged 18 to 35 with Graves' ophthalmopathy.

The CDR3 DNA reads TGTGCCAGCTCCCCCGGGACTAGCGGGAGTTTCAATGAGCAGCTCTTC. Amino acid sequence: CASSPGTSGSFNEQLF. The genes are TRBV18 and TRBJ2-1; the match to TRBD2 covers 14 bases. The length of the CDR3 is 16 residues. From germline, CDR1 is KGHSH and CDR2 LQKENI. The full variable domain, with the rest looked up from reference TRBV18 and TRBJ2-1, is NAGVMQNPRHLVRRRGQEARLRCSPMKGHSHVYWYRQLPEEGLKFMVYLQKENIIDESGMPKERFSAEFPKEGPSILRIQQVVRGDSAAYFCASSPGTSGSFNEQLFGPGTRLTVL.